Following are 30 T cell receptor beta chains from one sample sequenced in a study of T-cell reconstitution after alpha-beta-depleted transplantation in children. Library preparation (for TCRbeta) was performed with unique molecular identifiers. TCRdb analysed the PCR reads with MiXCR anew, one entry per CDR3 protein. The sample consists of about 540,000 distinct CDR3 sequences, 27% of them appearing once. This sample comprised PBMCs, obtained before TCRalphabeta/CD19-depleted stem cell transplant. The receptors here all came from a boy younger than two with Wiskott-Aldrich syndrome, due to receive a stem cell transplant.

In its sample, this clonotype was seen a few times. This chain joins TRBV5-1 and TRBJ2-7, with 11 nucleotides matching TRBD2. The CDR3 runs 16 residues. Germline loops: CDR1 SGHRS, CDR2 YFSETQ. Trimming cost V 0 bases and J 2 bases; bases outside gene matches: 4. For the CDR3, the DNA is TGCGCCAGCAGCTTGGGACTAGCGGGACCCGCCTACGAGCAGTACTTC. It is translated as CASSLGLAGPAYEQYF.

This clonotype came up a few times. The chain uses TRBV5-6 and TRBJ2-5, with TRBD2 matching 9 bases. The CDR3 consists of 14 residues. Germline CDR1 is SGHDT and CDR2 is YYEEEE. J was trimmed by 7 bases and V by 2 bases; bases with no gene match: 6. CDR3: CASSFGLASGTQYF. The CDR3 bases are TGTGCCAGCAGCTTCGGACTAGCGTCAGGGACCCAGTACTTC.

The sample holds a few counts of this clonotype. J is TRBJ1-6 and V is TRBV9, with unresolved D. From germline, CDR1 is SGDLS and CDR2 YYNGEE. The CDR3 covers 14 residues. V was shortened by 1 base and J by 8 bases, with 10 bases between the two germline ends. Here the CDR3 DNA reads TGTGCCAGCAGCGTAAAAAGATCTGATTCACCCCTCCACTTT. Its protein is CASSVKRSDSPLHF.

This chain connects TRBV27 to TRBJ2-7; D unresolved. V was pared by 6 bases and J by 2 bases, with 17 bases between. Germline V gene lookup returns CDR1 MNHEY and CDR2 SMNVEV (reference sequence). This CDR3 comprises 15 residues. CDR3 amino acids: CASRFGRQHTYEQYF. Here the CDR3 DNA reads TGTGCCAGCAGATTCGGCAGGCAGCACACCTACGAGCAGTACTTC.

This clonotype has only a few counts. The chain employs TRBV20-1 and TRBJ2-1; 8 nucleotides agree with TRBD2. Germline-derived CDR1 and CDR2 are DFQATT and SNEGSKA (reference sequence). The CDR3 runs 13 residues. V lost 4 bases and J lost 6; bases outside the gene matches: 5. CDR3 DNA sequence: TGCAGTGCTATTAGCGGGACTAGCAATGAGCAGTTCTTC. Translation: CSAISGTSNEQFF.

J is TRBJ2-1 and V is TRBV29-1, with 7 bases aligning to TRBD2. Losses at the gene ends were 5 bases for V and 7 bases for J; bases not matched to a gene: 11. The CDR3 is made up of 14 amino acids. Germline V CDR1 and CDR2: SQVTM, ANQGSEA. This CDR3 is CSVHGGRAANEQFF. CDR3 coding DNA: TGCAGCGTTCACGGAGGGAGGGCCGCAAATGAGCAGTTCTTC.

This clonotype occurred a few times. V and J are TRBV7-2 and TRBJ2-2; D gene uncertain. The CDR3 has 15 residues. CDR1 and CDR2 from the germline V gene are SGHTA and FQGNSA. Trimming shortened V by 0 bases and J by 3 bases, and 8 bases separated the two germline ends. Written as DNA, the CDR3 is TGTGCCAGCAGCTTAGCTGGGTCGGACACCGGGGAGCTGTTTTTT. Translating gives CASSLAGSDTGELFF.

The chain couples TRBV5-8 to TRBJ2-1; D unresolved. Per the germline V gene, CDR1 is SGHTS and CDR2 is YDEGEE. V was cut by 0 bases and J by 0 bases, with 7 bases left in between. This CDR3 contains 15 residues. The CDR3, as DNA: TGTGCCAGCAGCTTGGGGAAGAGCTCCTACAATGAGCAGTTCTTC. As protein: CASSLGKSSYNEQFF.

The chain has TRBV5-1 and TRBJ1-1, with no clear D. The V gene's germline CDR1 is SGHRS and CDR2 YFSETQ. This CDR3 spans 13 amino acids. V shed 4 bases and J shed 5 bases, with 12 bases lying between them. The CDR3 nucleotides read TGCGCCAGCAGCCCCGCGGGCGGGACTGAAGCTTTCTTT. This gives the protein CASSPAGGTEAFF.

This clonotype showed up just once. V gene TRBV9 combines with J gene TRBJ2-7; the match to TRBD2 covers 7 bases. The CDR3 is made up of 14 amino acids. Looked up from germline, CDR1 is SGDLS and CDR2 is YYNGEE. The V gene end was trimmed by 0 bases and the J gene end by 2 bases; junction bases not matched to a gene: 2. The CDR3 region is CASSVGTSTYEQYF. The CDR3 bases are TGTGCCAGCAGCGTAGGGACTAGTACCTACGAGCAGTACTTC.

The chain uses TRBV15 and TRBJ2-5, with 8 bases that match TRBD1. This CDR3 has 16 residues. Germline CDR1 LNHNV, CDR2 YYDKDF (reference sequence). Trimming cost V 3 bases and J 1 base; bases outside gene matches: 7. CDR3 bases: TGTGCCACCAGCAGCCGCAGGGGGCTCGGCCAAGAGACCCAGTACTTC. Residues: CATSSRRGLGQETQYF.

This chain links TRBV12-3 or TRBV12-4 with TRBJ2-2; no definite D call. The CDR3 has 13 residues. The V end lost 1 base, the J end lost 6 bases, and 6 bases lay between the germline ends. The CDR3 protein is CASSLGVSGELFF. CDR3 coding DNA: TGTGCCAGCAGTTTAGGGGTTTCCGGGGAGCTGTTTTTT.

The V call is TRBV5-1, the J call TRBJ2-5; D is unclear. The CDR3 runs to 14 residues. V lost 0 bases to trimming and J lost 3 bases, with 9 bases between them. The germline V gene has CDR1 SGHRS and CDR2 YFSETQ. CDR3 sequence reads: CASSLVNREETQYF. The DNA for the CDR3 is TGCGCCAGCAGCTTGGTAAATAGGGAAGAGACCCAGTACTTC. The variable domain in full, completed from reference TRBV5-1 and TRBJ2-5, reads KAGVTQTPRYLIKTRGQQVTLSCSPISGHRSVSWYQQTPGQGLQFLFEYFSETQRNKGNFPGRFSGRQFSNSRSEMNVSTLELGDSALYLCASSLVNREETQYFGPGTRLLVL.

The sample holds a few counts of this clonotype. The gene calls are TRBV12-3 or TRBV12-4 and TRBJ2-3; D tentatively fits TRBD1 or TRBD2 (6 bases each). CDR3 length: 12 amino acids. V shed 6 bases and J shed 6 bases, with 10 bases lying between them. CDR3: CASSQGGDTQYF. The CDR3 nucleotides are TGTGCCAGCAGCCAAGGGGGGGATACGCAGTATTTT.

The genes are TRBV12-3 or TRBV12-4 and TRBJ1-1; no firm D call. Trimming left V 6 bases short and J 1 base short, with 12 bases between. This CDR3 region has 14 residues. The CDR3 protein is CASRSRTANTEAFF. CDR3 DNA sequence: TGTGCCAGCAGATCTAGGACGGCGAACACTGAAGCTTTCTTT.

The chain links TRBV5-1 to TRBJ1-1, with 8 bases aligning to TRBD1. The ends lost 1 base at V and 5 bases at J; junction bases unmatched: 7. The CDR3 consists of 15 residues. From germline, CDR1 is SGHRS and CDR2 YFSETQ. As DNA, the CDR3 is TGCGCCAGCAGCTTGCCCCTGACAGGGGTGACTGAAGCTTTCTTT. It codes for CASSLPLTGVTEAFF. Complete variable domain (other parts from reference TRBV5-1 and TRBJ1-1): KAGVTQTPRYLIKTRGQQVTLSCSPISGHRSVSWYQQTPGQGLQFLFEYFSETQRNKGNFPGRFSGRQFSNSRSEMNVSTLELGDSALYLCASSLPLTGVTEAFFGQGTRLTVV.

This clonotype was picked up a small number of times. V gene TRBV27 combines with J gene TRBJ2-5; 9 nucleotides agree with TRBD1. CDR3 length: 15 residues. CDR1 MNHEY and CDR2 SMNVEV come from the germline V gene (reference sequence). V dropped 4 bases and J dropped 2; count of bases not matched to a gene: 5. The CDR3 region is CASSSTGTGQETQYF. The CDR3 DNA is TGTGCCAGCAGTTCCACCGGGACAGGGCAAGAGACCCAGTACTTC.

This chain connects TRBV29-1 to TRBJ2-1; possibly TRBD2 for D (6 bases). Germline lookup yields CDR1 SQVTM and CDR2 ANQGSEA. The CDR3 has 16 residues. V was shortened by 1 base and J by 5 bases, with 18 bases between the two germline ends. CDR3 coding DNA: TGCAGCGTTGAAGGAAGGGGCGGGATTCTCGACAATGAGCAGTTCTTC. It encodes CSVEGRGGILDNEQFF.

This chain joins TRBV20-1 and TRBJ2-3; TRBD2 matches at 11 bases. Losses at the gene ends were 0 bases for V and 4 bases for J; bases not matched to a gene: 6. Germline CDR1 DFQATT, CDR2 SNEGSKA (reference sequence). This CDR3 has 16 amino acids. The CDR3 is CSARDLLAGVADTQYF. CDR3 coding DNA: TGCAGTGCTAGAGATCTACTAGCGGGAGTGGCAGATACGCAGTATTTT.

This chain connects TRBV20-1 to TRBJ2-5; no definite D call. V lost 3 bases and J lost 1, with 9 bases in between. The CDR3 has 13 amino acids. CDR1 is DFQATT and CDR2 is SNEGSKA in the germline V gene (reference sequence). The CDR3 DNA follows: TGCAGTGCTAGTAAACAGCTCCAAGAGACCCAGTACTTC. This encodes CSASKQLQETQYF.

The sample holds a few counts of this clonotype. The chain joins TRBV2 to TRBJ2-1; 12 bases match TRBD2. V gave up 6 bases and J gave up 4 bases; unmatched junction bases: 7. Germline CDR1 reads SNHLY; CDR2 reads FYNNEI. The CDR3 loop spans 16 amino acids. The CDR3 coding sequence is TGTGCCAGCAGGCGACTAGCGGGAGTCGTTTACAATGAGCAGTTCTTC. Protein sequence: CASRRLAGVVYNEQFF.

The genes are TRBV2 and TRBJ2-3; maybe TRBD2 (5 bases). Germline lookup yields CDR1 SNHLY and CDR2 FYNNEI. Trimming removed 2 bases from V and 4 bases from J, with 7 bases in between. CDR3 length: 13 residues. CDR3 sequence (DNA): TGTGCCAGCAGTGAACTAGCCCCAGATACGCAGTATTTT. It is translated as CASSELAPDTQYF. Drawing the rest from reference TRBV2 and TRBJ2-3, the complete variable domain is EPEVTQTPSHQVTQMGQEVILRCVPISNHLYFYWYRQILGQKVEFLVSFYNNEISEKSEIFDDQFSVERPDGSNFTLKIRSTKLEDSAMYFCASSELAPDTQYFGPGTRLTVL.

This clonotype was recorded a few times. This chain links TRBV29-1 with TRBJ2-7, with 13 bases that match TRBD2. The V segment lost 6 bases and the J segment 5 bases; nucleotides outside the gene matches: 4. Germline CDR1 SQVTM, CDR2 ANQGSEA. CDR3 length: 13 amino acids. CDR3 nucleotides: TGCAGCGTGGGGGGACTAGCGGGAAACGAGCAGTACTTC. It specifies CSVGGLAGNEQYF.

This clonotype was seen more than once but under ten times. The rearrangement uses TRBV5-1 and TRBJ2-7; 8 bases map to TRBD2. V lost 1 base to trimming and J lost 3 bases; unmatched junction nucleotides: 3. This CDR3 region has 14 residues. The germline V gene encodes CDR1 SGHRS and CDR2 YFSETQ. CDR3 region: CASSLRAGDYEQYF. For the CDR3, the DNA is TGCGCCAGCAGCTTGCGAGCGGGAGACTACGAGCAGTACTTC.

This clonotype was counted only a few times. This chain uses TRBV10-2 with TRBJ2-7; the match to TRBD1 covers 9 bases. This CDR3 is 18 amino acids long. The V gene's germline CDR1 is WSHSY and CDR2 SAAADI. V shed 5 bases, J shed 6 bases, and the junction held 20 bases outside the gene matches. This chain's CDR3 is CASSLTGGVRRETAEQYF. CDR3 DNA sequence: TGCGCCAGCAGTTTGACAGGGGGTGTTCGGCGGGAAACTGCCGAGCAGTACTTC.

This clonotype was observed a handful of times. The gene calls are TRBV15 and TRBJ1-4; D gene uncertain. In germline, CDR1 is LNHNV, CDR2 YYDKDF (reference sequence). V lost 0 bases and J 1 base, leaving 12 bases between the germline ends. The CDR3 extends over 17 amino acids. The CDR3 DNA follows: TGTGCCACCAGCAGAGATCTGGGTTCTGTAACTAATGAAAAACTGTTTTTT. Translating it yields CATSRDLGSVTNEKLFF. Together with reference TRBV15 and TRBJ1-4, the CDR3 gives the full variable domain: DAMVIQNPRYQVTQFGKPVTLSCSQTLNHNVMYWYQQKSSQAPKLLFHYYDKDFNNEADTPDNFQSRRPNTSFCFLDIRSPGLGDTAMYLCATSRDLGSVTNEKLFFGSGTQLSVL.

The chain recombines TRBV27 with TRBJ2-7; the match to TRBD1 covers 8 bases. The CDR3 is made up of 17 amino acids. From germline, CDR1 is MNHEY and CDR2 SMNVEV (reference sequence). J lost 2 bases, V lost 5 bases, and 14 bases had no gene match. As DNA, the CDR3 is TGTGCCAGCAGTGTCCGACCCGACAGGGGATTCCCCTACGAGCAGTACTTC. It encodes CASSVRPDRGFPYEQYF.

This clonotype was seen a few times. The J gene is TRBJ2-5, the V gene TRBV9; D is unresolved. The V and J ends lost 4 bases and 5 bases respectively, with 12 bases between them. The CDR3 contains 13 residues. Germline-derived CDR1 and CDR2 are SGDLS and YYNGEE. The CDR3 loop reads CASSPMGLETQYF. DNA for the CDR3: TGTGCCAGCAGCCCCATGGGGTTGGAGACCCAGTACTTC. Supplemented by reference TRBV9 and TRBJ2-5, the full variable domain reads DSGVTQTPKHLITATGQRVTLRCSPRSGDLSVYWYQQSLDQGLQFLIQYYNGEERAKGNILERFSAQQFPDLHSELNLSSLELGDSALYFCASSPMGLETQYFGPGTRLLVL.

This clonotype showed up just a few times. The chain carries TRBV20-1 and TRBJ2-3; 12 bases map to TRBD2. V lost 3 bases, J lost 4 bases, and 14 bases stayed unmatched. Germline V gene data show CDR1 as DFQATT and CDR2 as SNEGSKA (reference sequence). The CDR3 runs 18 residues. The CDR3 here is CSARGVLAGGPWADTQYF. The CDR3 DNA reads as TGCAGTGCTAGGGGTGTTCTAGCGGGAGGGCCGTGGGCAGATACGCAGTATTTT.

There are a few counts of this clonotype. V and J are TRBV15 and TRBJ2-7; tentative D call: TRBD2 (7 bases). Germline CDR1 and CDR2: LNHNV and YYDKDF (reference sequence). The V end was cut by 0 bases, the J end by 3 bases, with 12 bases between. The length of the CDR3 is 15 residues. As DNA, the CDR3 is TGTGCCACCAGCAGAGATGGAGCGGGACACTACGAGCAGTACTTC. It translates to CATSRDGAGHYEQYF. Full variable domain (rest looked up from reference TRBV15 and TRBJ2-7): DAMVIQNPRYQVTQFGKPVTLSCSQTLNHNVMYWYQQKSSQAPKLLFHYYDKDFNNEADTPDNFQSRRPNTSFCFLDIRSPGLGDTAMYLCATSRDGAGHYEQYFGPGTRLTVT.